This T cell receptor beta chain was obtained from a study of cytomegalovirus exposure and HLA in healthy donors. Regarding the study as a whole: A missense DCLRE1C variant was associated with V- and J-gene trimming of TCR beta chains in a later analysis, and an independent cohort replicated the association. The HLA-A and HLA-B alleles of most subjects were reportedly predicted accurately from TCR beta sequences.

CDR3 length: 13 residues. Losses at the gene ends were 5 bases for V and 4 bases for J; bases not matched to a gene: 4. Germline V gene data show CDR1 as LNHDA and CDR2 as SQIVND (reference sequence). With regard to this clone: Its antigen is still unknown.

Primers for the PCR totalled 60 Vbeta and 13 Jbeta. Profiling relied on immunoSEQ multiplex PCR, and the TCRdb table lists in-frame clones only, not all of them. The sample contains 220,000 or so clones, more than 60% of which appear only once. The sample was PBMCs. The rearrangement uses TRBV19 and TRBJ1-1; 7 nucleotides agree with TRBD1. The clonotype was recovered from a young woman in good health and CMV-seronegative. CDR3 nucleotide sequence: TGTGCCAGTAGTCTGACAGGGAGCACTGAAGCTTTCTTT. Translation: CASSLTGSTEAFF. The variable domain in full, completed from reference TRBV19 and TRBJ1-1, reads DGGITQSPKYLFRKEGQNVTLSCEQNLNHDAMYWYRQDPGQGLRLIYYSQIVNDFQKGDIAEGYSVSREKKESFPLTVTSAQKNPTAFYLCASSLTGSTEAFFGQGTRLTVV.